The 20 T cell receptor beta chains listed next were all sequenced from one sample in a study of T cells in Graves' hyperthyroidism and ophthalmopathy. RNA transcripts yielded amplified TCR beta CDR3 regions. Carried out on the TCR CDR3, a first-round RT-PCR used the HTBI primer set. A single record per CDR3 protein comes from TCRdb applying MiXCR to the multiplex PCR reads. The data contain fewer than 450,000 distinct CDR3 sequences, 18% of them singletons. Sequencing input: blood. All receptors derive from a man between 18 and 29 years old with Graves' ophthalmopathy.

This clonotype was counted at least ten times. The rearrangement links TRBV15 to TRBJ1-5; D gene ambiguous. Germline V gene sequence: CDR1 LNHNV, CDR2 YYDKDF (reference sequence). This CDR3 is built from 13 residues. V dropped 4 bases and J dropped 7 bases, with 11 bases sitting between them. CDR3 residues: CATSTRLGQPQHF. The DNA of the CDR3 is TGTGCCACCAGCACCAGACTTGGACAGCCCCAGCATTTT.

This clonotype was detected only once. The rearrangement uses TRBV19 and TRBJ2-7, with D unresolved. The V and J ends lost 1 base and 2 bases respectively, with 9 bases between them. The CDR3 runs to 14 residues. Germline values: CDR1 LNHDA, CDR2 SQIVND (reference sequence). The CDR3 DNA sequence: TGTGCCAGTAGTATAGCGGGCGGACCCTACGAGCAGTACTTC. Protein product: CASSIAGGPYEQYF. Based on the CDR3 plus reference TRBV19 and TRBJ2-7, the full variable domain is DGGITQSPKYLFRKEGQNVTLSCEQNLNHDAMYWYRQDPGQGLRLIYYSQIVNDFQKGDIAEGYSVSREKKESFPLTVTSAQKNPTAFYLCASSIAGGPYEQYFGPGTRLTVT.

This clonotype occurred many times. The chain recombines TRBV10-3 with TRBJ1-1; D gene uncertain. Trimming took 3 bases from V and 0 from J, leaving 11 bases between them. The CDR3 loop spans 15 amino acids. Germline V gene lookup returns CDR1 ENHRY and CDR2 SYGVKD. CDR3 DNA: TGTGCCATCAGTGACGGGCTCTCCATGAACACTGAAGCTTTCTTT. Translation gives CAISDGLSMNTEAFF.

V usage is TRBV14 and J usage is TRBJ2-7; weak D call: TRBD2 (5 bases). This CDR3 is built from 14 residues. Germline CDR1 reads SGHDN; CDR2 reads FVKESK. Between the trimmed V and J ends, which lost 4 bases and 2 bases, there was a span of 12 bases. As DNA, the CDR3 is TGTGCCAGCAGCCCGGGGTTTTCACCCTACGAGCAGTACTTC. This codes for CASSPGFSPYEQYF.

This clonotype occurred many times. This sequence joins TRBV3-1 and TRBJ1-1; no clear D gene. CDR3 length: 14 amino acids. Germline V gene sequence: CDR1 LGHDT, CDR2 YNNKEL (reference sequence). The V end was cut by 0 bases, the J end by 3 bases, with 8 bases between. The CDR3 protein is CASSQDLHYTEAFF. In nucleotides, the CDR3 is TGTGCCAGCAGCCAAGATCTGCATTACACTGAAGCTTTCTTT.

This clonotype has more than one count but fewer than ten. CDR3 in amino acids: CASTKGFQGTGELFF. Here the CDR3 DNA reads TGTGCCAGCACGAAGGGGTTTCAGGGAACCGGGGAGCTGTTTTTT. V gene TRBV12-3 or TRBV12-4 combines with J gene TRBJ2-2, with D possibly being TRBD1 (5 bases). V was clipped by 7 bases and J by 5 bases, with 17 bases between them. CDR3 size: 15 residues.

This clonotype was seen at least ten times. The J gene is TRBJ2-3, the V gene TRBV5-1; 10 bases agree with TRBD2. J was trimmed by 5 bases and V by 4 bases; bases with no gene match: 7. Germline CDR1 SGHRS, CDR2 YFSETQ. The CDR3 is 15 residues long. This CDR3 is CASSALAGERDTQYF. CDR3 coding DNA: TGCGCCAGCAGCGCGCTAGCGGGGGAAAGAGATACGCAGTATTTT.

In this sample, this clonotype turned up many times. The V call is TRBV24-1, the J call TRBJ2-3; 10 nucleotides align to TRBD1. After removal of 0 bases from V and 4 bases from J, the junction contained 0 bases not matched to a gene. The CDR3 has 15 residues. CDR1 is KGHDR and CDR2 is SFDVKD in the germline V gene. The DNA for the CDR3 is TGTGCCACCAGTGATTTGGGACAGGGGGCAGATACGCAGTATTTT. Its protein is CATSDLGQGADTQYF.

The gene calls are TRBV4-1 and TRBJ2-3; D gene ambiguous. Germline-derived CDR1 and CDR2 are MGHRA and YSYEKL. V shed 4 bases and J shed 1 base, with 9 bases lying between them. The CDR3 totals 14 residues. The CDR3 sequence is CASSPGDGTDTQYF. The CDR3 DNA reads TGCGCCAGCAGCCCCGGAGACGGCACAGATACGCAGTATTTT.

This clonotype was found a few times. The J gene is TRBJ1-4, the V gene TRBV11-2; 8 nucleotides align to TRBD1. After removal of 4 bases from V and 3 bases from J, the junction contained 4 bases not matched to a gene. The CDR3 runs to 15 residues. CDR1 and CDR2 from the germline V gene are SGHAT and FQNNGV. This CDR3 is CASSSQTGANEKLFF. DNA for the CDR3: TGTGCCAGCAGCTCCCAGACAGGGGCTAATGAAAAACTGTTTTTT.

This clonotype was seen ten or more times. V and J are TRBV29-1 and TRBJ1-1, with D tentatively TRBD1 (5 bases). Germline V lookup: CDR1 SQVTM, CDR2 ANQGSEA. Trimming cost V 6 bases and J 6 bases, with 11 bases left between them. The CDR3 contains 11 residues. CDR3 DNA sequence: TGCAGCGTGGGAGGGGATCCTGAAGCTTTCTTT. Protein product: CSVGGDPEAFF.

This clonotype has more than one count but fewer than ten. The chain links TRBV19 to TRBJ1-5; 10 nucleotides agree with TRBD1. The germline CDR1 and CDR2 sequences are LNHDA and SQIVND (reference sequence). V dropped 3 bases and J dropped 0; count of bases not matched to a gene: 14. The CDR3 totals 20 residues. The CDR3 nucleotides read TGTGCCAGTAGTATCGGATGGGGAGGACAGGGGGTGTATAGCAATCAGCCCCAGCATTTT. Its protein product is CASSIGWGGQGVYSNQPQHF.

This clonotype has a handful of counts. The rearrangement uses TRBV19 and TRBJ1-4; D is unresolved. Looked up from germline, CDR1 is LNHDA and CDR2 is SQIVND (reference sequence). The V end lost 3 bases, the J end lost 5 bases, and 13 bases lay between the germline ends. The CDR3 sequence is 15 residues long. The CDR3 DNA reads as TGTGCCAGTAGTATGGACCGGGCCGCGAATGAAAAACTGTTTTTT. Translating it yields CASSMDRAANEKLFF.

This clonotype was seen many times. CDR3 region: CASSLQGSTTGELFF. The CDR3 DNA reads TGCGCCAGCAGCTTGCAGGGCTCAACAACCGGGGAGCTGTTTTTT. V and J are TRBV5-1 and TRBJ2-2; D may be TRBD1 (5 bases). The CDR3 totals 15 residues. CDR1 and CDR2 (germline): SGHRS, YFSETQ. Between the trimmed V and J ends, which lost 1 base and 5 bases, there was a span of 12 bases.

This clonotype was found many times. This chain uses TRBV11-2 with TRBJ1-1, with D maybe TRBD1 (5 bases). V was shortened by 4 bases and J by 7 bases, with 19 bases between the two germline ends. This CDR3 is built from 15 residues. Germline V gene lookup returns CDR1 SGHAT and CDR2 FQNNGV. CDR3: CASSWGRGWGGEAFF. The CDR3 nucleotides read TGTGCCAGCAGCTGGGGCCGGGGATGGGGGGGTGAAGCTTTCTTT.

For this clonotype: This may be a read error, as it is one base from a much larger clone. This chain joins TRBV10-3 and TRBJ1-1, with D perhaps matching TRBD1 (5 bases). This CDR3 is 15 amino acids long. The ends were cut back, 8 bases at V and 0 bases at J, with 16 bases in the middle. Germline V gene data show CDR1 as ENHRY and CDR2 as SYGVKD. The CDR3 is CAISRDGAVNTEAFF. DNA of the CDR3: TGTGCCATCTCTAGGGACGGGGCTGTGAACACTGAAGCTTTCTTT.

This clonotype was picked up a small number of times. This could be a read error, since a much larger clone is one nucleotide away. Since the CDR3 does not end with the conserved phenylalanine or tryptophan, this likely comes from a read error. The chain is built from TRBV3-1 and TRBJ1-6, with D possibly matching TRBD1 (5 bases). The germline V gene encodes CDR1 LGHDT and CDR2 YNNKEL (reference sequence). Deletions cut 3 bases from V and 7 bases from J, with 13 bases between. This CDR3 has 15 amino acids. The CDR3 DNA sequence: TGTGCCAGCAGCCAGCAATCAGGGAGGAATTCACCCCTCCACCTT. As protein: CASSQQSGRNSPLHL.

The chain employs TRBV3-1 and TRBJ1-2, with a weak D call TRBD1 (5 bases). The V end was cut by 4 bases, the J end by 0 bases, with 9 bases between. The CDR3 contains 14 residues. CDR1 is LGHDT and CDR2 is YNNKEL in the germline V gene (reference sequence). The CDR3 loop is CASSLRGANYGYTF. The CDR3 bases are TGTGCCAGCAGCCTGCGGGGGGCTAACTATGGCTACACCTTC.

This clonotype was seen just once. V gene TRBV19 combines with J gene TRBJ2-7; D possibly corresponds to TRBD1 (5 bases). Germline V gene sequence: CDR1 LNHDA, CDR2 SQIVND (reference sequence). V dropped 3 bases and J dropped 2 bases, with 11 bases sitting between them. The CDR3 runs to 14 residues. The CDR3 DNA reads as TGTGCCAGTAGTATCAGTCCGACAGCCTACGAGCAGTACTTC. The encoded protein is CASSISPTAYEQYF.

In this sample, this clonotype turned up a few times. The chain recombines TRBV4-1 with TRBJ2-7; no reliable D call. The V end lost 0 bases, the J end lost 0 bases, and 9 bases lay between the germline ends. The CDR3 is made up of 15 amino acids. CDR1 is MGHRA, CDR2 YSYEKL, per germline. CDR3 amino acids: CASSQETSNSYEQYF. The CDR3 DNA sequence: TGCGCCAGCAGCCAAGAAACATCCAACTCCTACGAGCAGTACTTC.